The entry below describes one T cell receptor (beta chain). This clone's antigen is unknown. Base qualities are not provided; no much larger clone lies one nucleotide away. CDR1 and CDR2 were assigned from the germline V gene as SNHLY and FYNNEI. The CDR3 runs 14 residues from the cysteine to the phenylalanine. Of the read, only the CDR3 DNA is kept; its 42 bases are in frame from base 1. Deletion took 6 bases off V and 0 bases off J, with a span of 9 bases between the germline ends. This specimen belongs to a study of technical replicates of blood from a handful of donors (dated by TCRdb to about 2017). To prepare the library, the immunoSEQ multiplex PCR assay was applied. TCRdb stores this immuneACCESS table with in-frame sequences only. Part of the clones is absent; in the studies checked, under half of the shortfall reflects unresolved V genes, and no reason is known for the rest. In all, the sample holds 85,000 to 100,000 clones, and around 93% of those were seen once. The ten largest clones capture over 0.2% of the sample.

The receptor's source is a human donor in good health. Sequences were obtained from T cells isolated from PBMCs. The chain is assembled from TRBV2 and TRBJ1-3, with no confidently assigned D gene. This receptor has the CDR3 CASRREGSGNTIYF. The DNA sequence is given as TGTGCCAGCAGGAGGGAGGGCTCTGGAAACACCATATATTTT. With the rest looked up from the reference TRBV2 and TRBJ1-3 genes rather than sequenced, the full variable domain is EPEVTQTPSHQVTQMGQEVILRCVPISNHLYFYWYRQILGQKVEFLVSFYNNEISEKSEIFDDQFSVERPDGSNFTLKIRSTKLEDSAMYFCASRREGSGNTIYFGEGSWLTVV.